The next 20 T cell receptor beta chains were all read from a single sample in a study of blood T cell repertoires in COVID-19. Sequencing used immunoSEQ multiplex PCR; TCRdb keeps in-frame clones, though not all of them. The sample shows more than 90,000 clones, less than 85% of them seen only once. The sample consisted of peripheral blood. The receptors here all came from a man older than 75 with acute or convalescent COVID-19.

The rearrangement uses TRBV9 and TRBJ1-1, with TRBD1 matching over 7 bases. V trimming: 4 bases; J trimming: 2 bases; junction bases outside the gene matches: 8. CDR3 length: 15 residues. In germline, CDR1 is SGDLS, CDR2 YYNGEE. CDR3 region: CASSSRDRVNTEAFF. The DNA for the CDR3 is TGTGCCAGCAGCTCCCGGGACAGAGTCAACACTGAAGCTTTCTTT.

The chain uses TRBV24-1 and TRBJ1-2; the D gene is possibly TRBD1 (5 bases). CDR1 KGHDR and CDR2 SFDVKD come from the germline V gene. This CDR3 has 13 amino acids. V was clipped by 5 bases and J by 1 base, with 7 bases between them. The CDR3 is CATSAQVNYGYTF. CDR3 sequence (DNA): TGTGCCACCAGTGCACAGGTTAACTATGGCTACACCTTC.

The CDR3 nucleotides read TGTGCCACCAGCAGGGCTAGCGGGAGCCCCTACAATGAGCAGTTCTTC. It translates to CATSRASGSPYNEQFF. The gene calls are TRBV15 and TRBJ2-1; TRBD2 matches at 10 bases. After removal of 3 bases from V and 2 bases from J, the junction contained 4 bases not matched to a gene. The CDR3 is made up of 16 amino acids. Germline V gene data show CDR1 as LNHNV and CDR2 as YYDKDF (reference sequence).

The chain employs TRBV9 and TRBJ2-7; possible D gene TRBD2, 6 bases. Between the trimmed V and J ends, which lost 4 bases and 0 bases, there was a span of 14 bases. CDR1 and CDR2 (germline): SGDLS, YYNGEE. This CDR3 has 15 residues. The CDR3 here is CASSTRDFSSYEQYF. In nucleotides, the CDR3 is TGTGCCAGCAGCACCCGGGACTTTAGCTCCTACGAGCAGTACTTC.

The genes are TRBV19 and TRBJ2-7; 7 nucleotides agree with TRBD2. Germline V CDR1 and CDR2: LNHDA, SQIVND (reference sequence). This CDR3 spans 15 amino acids. With V trimmed by 6 bases and J by 0 bases, 8 bases remained unmatched. The CDR3 nucleotides read TGTGCCAGTAGCCTACTAGCGTCTTTCTCCTACGAGCAGTACTTC. The encoded protein is CASSLLASFSYEQYF.

The chain is built from TRBV7-3 and TRBJ2-1, with 11 bases fitting TRBD2. The CDR3 runs 15 residues. Looked up from germline, CDR1 is SGHTA and CDR2 is FQGTGA. With 4 bases clipped from V and 1 base from J, the junction kept 0 bases outside the gene matches. CDR3 nucleotides: TGTGCCAGCAGCTCTAGCGGGGGGTCCTACAATGAGCAGTTCTTC. It is translated as CASSSSGGSYNEQFF. The whole variable domain, remainder taken from reference TRBV7-3 and TRBJ2-1, is GAGVSQTPSNKVTEKGKYVELRCDPISGHTALYWYRQSLGQGPEFLIYFQGTGAADDSGLPNDRFFAVRPEGSVSTLKIQRTERGDSAVYLCASSSSGGSYNEQFFGPGTRLTVL.

A single count supports this clone. This sequence joins TRBV29-1 and TRBJ2-7; no reliable D call. Trimming cost V 6 bases and J 3 bases, with 15 bases left between them. The V gene's germline CDR1 is SQVTM and CDR2 ANQGSEA. The CDR3 has 13 residues. The CDR3 DNA reads TGCAGCGTCAGCCTTTACCCGGGCTACGAGCAGTACTTC. Translation gives CSVSLYPGYEQYF.

CDR3 sequence (DNA): TGTGCCAGCAGCGGTGGGACAGGGGGAAACTCACCCCTCCACTTT. Its protein is CASSGGTGGNSPLHF. The chain combines TRBV9 with TRBJ1-6; 11 bases map to TRBD1. The trim removed 3 bases at V and 10 bases at J, leaving 6 bases unmatched. The CDR3 has 15 residues. The germline V gene encodes CDR1 SGDLS and CDR2 YYNGEE. The variable domain in full, completed from reference TRBV9 and TRBJ1-6, reads DSGVTQTPKHLITATGQRVTLRCSPRSGDLSVYWYQQSLDQGLQFLIQYYNGEERAKGNILERFSAQQFPDLHSELNLSSLELGDSALYFCASSGGTGGNSPLHFGNGTRLTVT.

The genes are TRBV25-1 and TRBJ1-1; D might be TRBD1 (5 bases). The CDR3 covers 15 residues. Germline V lookup: CDR1 MGHDK, CDR2 SYGVNS. V gave up 2 bases and J gave up 6 bases, with 16 bases separating them. The CDR3 spells CASSEHKGRMAEAFF. CDR3 nucleotides: TGTGCCAGCAGTGAACATAAGGGGCGGATGGCTGAAGCTTTCTTT.

This clone was found once. J is TRBJ2-2 and V is TRBV27; 7 bases are a match to TRBD2. The J segment lost 0 bases and the V segment lost 6 bases, leaving 4 bases of the junction unmatched. This CDR3 is 15 amino acids long. Germline V gives CDR1 MNHEY, CDR2 SMNVEV (reference sequence). CDR3 region: CASRSGTTNTGELFF. The CDR3 region has the DNA TGTGCCAGCAGGAGCGGGACCACGAACACCGGGGAGCTGTTTTTT.

CDR3 amino acids: CASSVELRESTDTQYF. CDR3 DNA sequence: TGTGCCAGCAGCGTAGAATTGCGGGAGTCCACAGATACGCAGTATTTT. The chain joins TRBV9 to TRBJ2-3; 7 nucleotides line up with TRBD2. Germline values: CDR1 SGDLS, CDR2 YYNGEE. The V segment lost 0 bases and the J segment 2 bases; nucleotides outside the gene matches: 6. This CDR3 contains 16 residues.

The chain carries TRBV5-1 and TRBJ1-3, with 7 bases that match TRBD1. This CDR3 region has 15 residues. CDR1 is SGHRS, CDR2 YFSETQ, per germline. The junction had 4 bases not matched to a gene; V was cut back by 4 bases and J by 0 bases. Here the CDR3 reads CASSAAGGSGNTIYF. The CDR3 DNA is TGCGCCAGCAGCGCGGCAGGGGGCTCTGGAAACACCATATATTTT.

This clone turned up a few times. The rearrangement links TRBV2 to TRBJ1-5; unclear D gene. The length of the CDR3 is 15 residues. Per the germline V gene, CDR1 is SNHLY and CDR2 is FYNNEI. V lost 5 bases to trimming and J lost 2 bases, with 13 bases between them. CDR3 residues: CASSMGRAGNQPQHF. The CDR3 DNA follows: TGTGCCAGCAGTATGGGCCGTGCAGGCAATCAGCCCCAGCATTTT.

The chain carries TRBV11-1 and TRBJ2-1, with D possibly matching TRBD2 (6 bases). The CDR3 extends over 16 amino acids. Trimming took off 5 bases at V and 0 bases at J, with 14 bases between the two ends. The germline gives CDR1 SGHAT, CDR2 FQDESV (reference sequence). The CDR3 DNA sequence: TGTGCCAGCAGCCTCGGGACTTCCAGCTCCTACAATGAGCAGTTCTTC. This translates into CASSLGTSSSYNEQFF.

The chain has TRBV6-1 and TRBJ2-5; TRBD2 agrees at 11 bases. CDR3 size: 15 residues. The ends lost 2 bases at V and 4 bases at J; junction bases unmatched: 3. CDR1 is MNHNS and CDR2 is SASEGT in the germline V gene. The CDR3 DNA reads TGTGCCAGCAGTGAACTAGCGGGAGGAAGAGAGACCCAGTACTTC. Translated, it gives CASSELAGGRETQYF.

V is TRBV5-1 and J is TRBJ2-2; D might be TRBD1 (5 bases). The germline V and J ends were trimmed by 7 bases and 8 bases, with 12 bases remaining between them. The CDR3 is 12 residues long. Germline V lookup: CDR1 SGHRS, CDR2 YFSETQ. The chain's CDR3 is CASSAGSGELFF. CDR3 coding DNA: TGCGCCAGCTCCGCAGGGTCGGGGGAGCTGTTTTTT.

This clone has a handful of counts. This rearrangement joins TRBV5-8 to TRBJ1-6, with D perhaps matching TRBD1 (5 bases). Germline loops: CDR1 SGHTS, CDR2 YDEGEE. Trimming removed 5 bases from V and 7 bases from J, with 16 bases in between. The CDR3 runs 15 residues. Written as DNA, the CDR3 is TGTGCCAGCAGGTGGACCCCCAGGGAAAATTCACCCCTCCACTTT. Encoded protein: CASRWTPRENSPLHF.

V and J are TRBV24-1 and TRBJ2-3; tentative D call: TRBD2 (5 bases). The CDR3 runs to 14 residues. The ends were cut back, 9 bases at V and 3 bases at J, with 15 bases in the middle. Looked up from germline, CDR1 is KGHDR and CDR2 is SFDVKD. CDR3 protein: CATGDSEKTDTQYF. CDR3 coding DNA: TGTGCCACCGGGGATAGCGAGAAAACAGATACGCAGTATTTT.

Written as DNA, the CDR3 is TGTGCCAGCAGAGAGGGGCTAGCGGGCTCAGGGGCCTACAATGAGCAGTTCTTC. Amino acid sequence: CASREGLAGSGAYNEQFF. This chain connects TRBV2 to TRBJ2-1, with 8 bases fitting TRBD2. The CDR3 consists of 18 residues. The junction had 15 bases not matched to a gene; V was cut back by 6 bases and J by 2 bases. Germline-derived CDR1 and CDR2 are SNHLY and FYNNEI.

Concerning this clone itself: The germline gene is not matched at one end of the junction; a read error may be the cause. This chain links TRBV7-9 with TRBJ2-7; 8 positions match TRBD2. The CDR3 contains 13 residues. The germline CDR1 and CDR2 sequences are SEHNR and FQNEAQ (reference sequence). The CDR3 sequence is CASSIAGPYEQYF. CDR3 bases: TGTGCCAGCAGCATAGCGGGGCCCTACGAGCAGTACTTC. The full variable domain, completed using reference TRBV7-9 and TRBJ2-7, is DTGVSQNPRHKITKRGQNVTFRCDPISEHNRLYWYRQTLGQGPEFLTYFQNEAQLEKSRLLSDRFSAERPKGSFSTLEIQRTEQGDSAMYLCASSIAGPYEQYFGPGTRLTVT.